One sample yielded the 3 T cell receptor beta chains listed below, sequenced in a study of beta chain features in type 1 diabetes (dated by TCRdb to 2016 to 2018). Library construction relied on the immunoSEQ multiplex PCR assay. The High Capacity cDNA Reverse Transcription Kit was used to reverse transcribe all of the isolated RNA, meaning that expressed TCRB transcripts were what got sequenced. As stored in TCRdb, this immuneACCESS dataset retains in-frame rearrangements with V and J assigned. A fraction of the clones does not appear; measured against another copy, unresolved V genes explain less than half of the discrepancy, and the remainder lacks a known reason. In this sample the table shows tens of thousands of clones, roughly 50% of which occur a single time. The top ten constitute roughly 0.25% of the sample. The sample was stem cell memory CD4+ T cells from blood. Explained via the paper, the cell subset or site label denotes: stem cell-like memory CD4+ T cells. These receptors all stem from a woman aged 25 to 39 in good health.

The V call is TRBV6-6, the J call TRBJ1-1; 8 positions agree with TRBD1. The germline V gene has CDR1 MNHNY and CDR2 SVGAGI (reference sequence). The CDR3 spans 15 residues. The junction had 5 bases not matched to a gene; V was cut back by 1 base and J by 4 bases. CDR3 coding DNA: TGTGCCAGCAGTTACTTCGGACAGGGAGGCACTGAAGCTTTCTTT. It translates to CASSYFGQGGTEAFF.

The sample holds one count of this clone. This chain links TRBV7-2 with TRBJ2-5, with TRBD1 identical over 8 bases. This CDR3 spans 13 amino acids. From germline, CDR1 is SGHTA and CDR2 FQGNSA. V shed 5 bases, J shed 3 bases, and the junction held 2 bases outside the gene matches. The CDR3 DNA reads as TGTGCCAGCAGCAAGGACAGGGAAGAGACCCAGTACTTC. Translating it yields CASSKDREETQYF. Together with reference TRBV7-2 and TRBJ2-5, the CDR3 gives the full variable domain: GAGVSQSPSNKVTEKGKDVELRCDPISGHTALYWYRQSLGQGLEFLIYFQGNSAPDKSGLPSDRFSAERTGGSVSTLTIQRTQQEDSAVYLCASSKDREETQYFGPGTRLLVL.

The chain combines TRBV6-1 with TRBJ2-2, with 8 bases fitting TRBD2. CDR1 MNHNS and CDR2 SASEGT come from the germline V gene. The trim removed 8 bases at V and 5 bases at J, leaving 7 bases unmatched. The CDR3 extends over 14 amino acids. CDR3 coding DNA: TGTGCCAGCGCGGGGGGCATGGGGACCGGGGAGCTGTTTTTT. Residues: CASAGGMGTGELFF.